This paragraph reports one T cell receptor (beta chain). The source of the sample is a study of blood T cell repertoires in COVID-19. V lost 2 bases to trimming and J lost 6 bases; unmatched junction nucleotides: 7. Germline CDR1 reads MNHEY; CDR2 reads SVGAGI. There are 16 residues in the CDR3. Measured with immunoSEQ multiplex PCR; TCRdb has only the in-frame clones, and not every one. The sample consists of approximately 210,000 clones, about 80% of them appearing once. The sample consisted of peripheral blood. This clonotype was sampled from a woman of 80 years or more with COVID-19, enrolled during active disease. The chain is built from TRBV6-5 and TRBJ1-6; 7 bases fit TRBD1. The CDR3 bases are TGTGCCAGCAGTTACGAGGGGGACAGCAGTAATTCACCCCTCCACTTT. Its translation: CASSYEGDSSNSPLHF.